These T cell receptor beta chains were read from a single sample in a study of vaccination and CD4 T cells after COVID-19. TCRdb re-called the PCR reads with MiXCR, one entry per CDR3 protein. The sample has around 18,000 distinct CDR3 sequences, roughly 56% seen once. Antigens for these TCRs are unknown. Sequenced sample: CD4+ T cells from blood, cultured in vitro. These receptors all come from a human donor who had recovered from COVID-19. The CDR3 runs from the conserved cysteine through the conserved F or W.

V	J	CDR3
TRBV12-3/TRBV12-4	TRBJ1-1	CASSTRTGSIMDTEAFF
TRBV20-1	TRBJ1-2	CSAFSPGTGFGYTF
TRBV20-1	TRBJ2-3	CSAEVVLAGGDTQYF
TRBV6-5	TRBJ1-1	CASSSYLNTEAFF
TRBV6-1	TRBJ1-5	CASSESLRDRANQPQHF
TRBV20-1	TRBJ2-3	CSASLNYATSTDTQYF
TRBV20-1	TRBJ2-2	CSATPWDTGELFF
TRBV20-1	TRBJ1-3	CSARRTGRDTIYF
TRBV10-3	TRBJ2-3	CAIFGGNVADTQYF
TRBV5-4	TRBJ1-1	CASSQLQGVGTEAFF
TRBV6-2/TRBV6-3	TRBJ2-7	CASSYSTALEQYF
TRBV27	TRBJ1-2	CASSSYRGNYGYTF
TRBV7-9	TRBJ1-2	CASSLTGASRSAYTF
TRBV9	TRBJ1-2	CASSVGQDPNYGYTF